Listed below are T cell receptor beta chains from one sample, sequenced in a study of T cell responses to AZD1222 COVID-19 vaccine. Sequencing was performed with immunoSEQ multiplex PCR; in TCRdb, only in-frame clones are kept and a portion is missing. Of fewer than 200,000 clones listed, almost 95% are singletons. Sequenced material: peripheral blood, taken on day 0 of AZD1222 vaccination. The receptors come from an adult in good health. Each CDR3 is given with its conserved first and last residue. A D gene is named only where the DNA matches it firmly. Not all rows give a size; the values are once, few, many and, for expanded clones, a class.

j_gene: TRBJ1-6
abundance: -
v_gene: TRBV27
len: 13
d_gene: TRBD1
CDR3aa: CATSGQVDSPLHF
CDR3nt: TGTGCCACCTCGGGACAGGTTGATTCACCCCTCCACTTT

j_gene: TRBJ1-1
abundance: -
v_gene: TRBV6-5
len: 14
d_gene: -
CDR3aa: CASSWSTMNTEAFF
CDR3nt: TGTGCCAGCAGTTGGAGCACAATGAACACTGAAGCTTTCTTT

j_gene: TRBJ1-2
abundance: -
v_gene: TRBV6-2/TRBV6-3
len: 15
d_gene: -
CDR3aa: CASSYGWDEGYGYTF
CDR3nt: TGTGCCAGCAGTTACGGATGGGACGAAGGCTATGGCTACACCTTC

j_gene: TRBJ1-2
abundance: -
v_gene: TRBV3-1/TRBV3-2
len: 15
d_gene: TRBD1
CDR3aa: CASSQATGANYGYTF
CDR3nt: TGTGCCAGCAGCCAAGCAACAGGGGCTAACTATGGCTACACCTTC

j_gene: TRBJ1-2
abundance: -
v_gene: TRBV5-1
len: 15
d_gene: -
CDR3aa: CASSLHFLDPGGYTF
CDR3nt: TGCGCCAGCAGCTTACACTTCCTAGACCCGGGCGGCTACACCTTC

j_gene: TRBJ2-3
abundance: -
v_gene: TRBV11-2
len: 15
d_gene: -
CDR3aa: CASSPRGWAADTQYF
CDR3nt: TGTGCCAGCAGCCCCCGAGGATGGGCGGCAGATACGCAGTATTTT

j_gene: TRBJ1-6
abundance: -
v_gene: TRBV5-4
len: 16
d_gene: -
CDR3aa: CASSLRGGSYNSPLHF
CDR3nt: TGTGCCAGCAGCTTGCGGGGGGGATCCTATAATTCACCCCTCCACTTT

j_gene: TRBJ2-7
abundance: -
v_gene: TRBV4-1
len: 15
d_gene: -
CDR3aa: CASSQVLQINYEQYF
CDR3nt: TGCGCCAGCAGCCAAGTCCTACAGATCAATTACGAGCAGTACTTC

j_gene: TRBJ1-3
abundance: -
v_gene: TRBV9
len: 13
d_gene: -
CDR3aa: CASSVDEGSAIYF
CDR3nt: TGTGCCAGCAGCGTAGACGAGGGGTCGGCCATATATTTT

j_gene: TRBJ1-4
abundance: -
v_gene: TRBV10-3
len: 15
d_gene: -
CDR3aa: CAISDRGYSNEKLFF
CDR3nt: TGTGCCATCAGTGACAGGGGCTATTCTAATGAAAAACTGTTTTTT

j_gene: TRBJ1-3
abundance: -
v_gene: TRBV7-2
len: 16
d_gene: -
CDR3aa: CASSLATGGLGNTIYF
CDR3nt: TGTGCCAGCAGCTTAGCGACGGGCGGGCTGGGAAACACCATATATTTT

j_gene: TRBJ2-5
abundance: -
v_gene: TRBV27
len: 14
d_gene: TRBD2
CDR3aa: CASSTLAGEETQYF
CDR3nt: TGTGCCAGCAGTACCCTAGCGGGGGAAGAGACCCAGTACTTC

j_gene: TRBJ2-2
abundance: few
v_gene: TRBV19
len: 15
d_gene: TRBD1
CDR3aa: CASSSGTGGPGELFF
CDR3nt: TGTGCCAGTAGTTCCGGGACAGGGGGCCCCGGGGAGCTGTTTTTT

j_gene: TRBJ1-1
abundance: -
v_gene: TRBV5-4
len: 15
d_gene: TRBD1
CDR3aa: CASSSTGQGDSEAFF
CDR3nt: TGTGCCAGCAGCAGTACCGGACAGGGTGACTCTGAAGCTTTCTTT

j_gene: TRBJ2-7
abundance: -
v_gene: TRBV4-1
len: 15
d_gene: -
CDR3aa: CASSQSSGFAYEQYF
CDR3nt: TGCGCCAGCAGCCAATCTTCGGGATTCGCCTACGAGCAGTACTTC

j_gene: TRBJ2-1
abundance: -
v_gene: TRBV19
len: 16
d_gene: -
CDR3aa: CASSIPGGSSYNEQFF
CDR3nt: TGTGCCAGTAGTATCCCGGGTGGTAGCTCCTACAATGAGCAGTTCTTC

j_gene: TRBJ1-2
abundance: -
v_gene: TRBV9
len: 11
d_gene: -
CDR3aa: CASSPGYGYTF
CDR3nt: TGTGCCAGCAGCCCAGGTTATGGCTACACCTTC

j_gene: TRBJ2-1
abundance: -
v_gene: TRBV2
len: 12
d_gene: -
CDR3aa: CASRSSHNEQFF
CDR3nt: TGTGCCAGCAGGTCTAGCCATAATGAGCAGTTCTTC

j_gene: TRBJ2-3
abundance: -
v_gene: TRBV6-2/TRBV6-3
len: 13
d_gene: -
CDR3aa: CASSYTRGDTQYF
CDR3nt: TGTGCCAGCAGTTACACCAGGGGAGATACGCAGTATTTT

j_gene: TRBJ2-5
abundance: -
v_gene: TRBV19
len: 12
d_gene: -
CDR3aa: CASMGSQETQYF
CDR3nt: TGTGCCAGTATGGGCAGTCAAGAGACCCAGTACTTC

j_gene: TRBJ1-5
abundance: -
v_gene: TRBV20-1
len: 11
d_gene: -
CDR3aa: CSATSGQPQHF
CDR3nt: TGCAGTGCCACCTCGGGTCAGCCCCAGCATTTT

j_gene: TRBJ1-2
abundance: -
v_gene: TRBV9
len: 15
d_gene: -
CDR3aa: CASTIGRKSNYGYTF
CDR3nt: TGTGCCAGCACCATTGGACGGAAGTCTAACTATGGCTACACCTTC

j_gene: TRBJ2-1
abundance: -
v_gene: TRBV24-1
len: 16
d_gene: TRBD1
CDR3aa: CATSATTGSSYNEQFF
CDR3nt: TGTGCCACCAGTGCCACGACAGGGTCGAGCTACAATGAGCAGTTCTTC

j_gene: TRBJ1-1
abundance: -
v_gene: TRBV6-1
len: 15
d_gene: TRBD1
CDR3aa: CASSEVAGGRTEAFF
CDR3nt: TGTGCCAGCAGTGAAGTCGCAGGGGGGAGAACTGAAGCTTTCTTT

j_gene: TRBJ1-3
abundance: -
v_gene: TRBV5-1
len: 16
d_gene: -
CDR3aa: CASSADDRRLGNTIYF
CDR3nt: TGCGCCAGCAGTGCTGACGACAGGCGTTTGGGAAACACCATATATTTT

j_gene: TRBJ1-5
abundance: -
v_gene: TRBV5-4
len: 18
d_gene: -
CDR3aa: CASSLVELAAYSNQPQHF
CDR3nt: TGTGCCAGCAGCTTGGTTGAATTGGCAGCTTATAGCAATCAGCCCCAGCATTTT

j_gene: TRBJ2-6
abundance: -
v_gene: TRBV4-1
len: 19
d_gene: TRBD1
CDR3aa: CASSQLPGQPISGANVLTF
CDR3nt: TGCGCCAGCAGCCAATTACCGGGACAGCCGATCTCTGGGGCCAACGTCCTGACTTTC

j_gene: TRBJ1-3
abundance: -
v_gene: TRBV28
len: 11
d_gene: -
CDR3aa: CASSFGYTIYF
CDR3nt: TGTGCCAGCAGTTTCGGATACACCATATATTTT

j_gene: TRBJ2-7
abundance: -
v_gene: TRBV6-5
len: 14
d_gene: -
CDR3aa: CASSYSRASYEQYF
CDR3nt: TGTGCCAGCAGTTACTCGAGAGCCTCCTACGAGCAGTACTTC

j_gene: TRBJ2-7
abundance: -
v_gene: TRBV7-3
len: 15
d_gene: -
CDR3aa: CASSPGLGGSYEQYF
CDR3nt: TGTGCCAGCAGCCCAGGACTGGGGGGTTCCTACGAGCAGTACTTC

j_gene: TRBJ1-6
abundance: -
v_gene: TRBV11-2
len: 15
d_gene: -
CDR3aa: CASSSQGTLASPLHF
CDR3nt: TGTGCCAGCAGCTCACAGGGTACGCTCGCTTCACCCCTCCACTTT

j_gene: TRBJ1-5
abundance: -
v_gene: TRBV6-2/TRBV6-3
len: 14
d_gene: -
CDR3aa: CASSNDGSNQPQHF
CDR3nt: TGTGCCAGCAGTAACGATGGGAGCAATCAGCCCCAGCATTTT

j_gene: TRBJ1-5
abundance: -
v_gene: TRBV7-9
len: 15
d_gene: TRBD1
CDR3aa: CASSSTGSSNQPQHF
CDR3nt: TGTGCCAGCAGCTCGACAGGGTCGAGCAATCAGCCCCAGCATTTT